The 4 T cell receptor beta chains presented below share a single source sample, sequenced in a study of Ad26.COV2.S vaccination and SARS-CoV-2 variants. Stated treatment: about 20 received Ad26.COV2.S at low or high dose, single or two shots; 5 received placebo; per-sample allocation not given. Samples came from day 63 after the first vaccine or placebo injection. Using immunoSEQ multiplex PCR, the repertoire was profiled, and TCRdb retains in-frame clones only, with some absent. The sample yields 400,000 or so clones, more than 85% seen once. This specimen was peripheral blood, taken in a trial of Ad26.COV2.S vaccine versus placebo. These receptors originate from a person between 18 and 65 years old who received the Ad26.COV2.S COVID-19 vaccine or a placebo.

V gene TRBV5-1 combines with J gene TRBJ2-3; 11 bases match TRBD2. With V trimmed by 1 base and J by 0 bases, 1 base remained unmatched. Germline CDR1 and CDR2: SGHRS and YFSETQ. The length of the CDR3 is 16 residues. CDR3 protein: CASSLRLAGSTDTQYF. In nucleotides, the CDR3 is TGCGCCAGCAGCTTGAGACTAGCGGGGAGCACAGATACGCAGTATTTT. Based on the CDR3 plus reference TRBV5-1 and TRBJ2-3, the full variable domain is KAGVTQTPRYLIKTRGQQVTLSCSPISGHRSVSWYQQTPGQGLQFLFEYFSETQRNKGNFPGRFSGRQFSNSRSEMNVSTLELGDSALYLCASSLRLAGSTDTQYFGPGTRLTVL.

This clone occurred once. The chain links TRBV7-8 to TRBJ1-2; TRBD1 aligns across 8 bases. The V segment lost 2 bases and the J segment 7 bases; nucleotides outside the gene matches: 6. Germline CDR1 reads SGHVS; CDR2 reads FQNEAQ. This CDR3 spans 14 amino acids. The CDR3 spells CASSLPTGGGGYTF. The CDR3 region has the DNA TGTGCCAGCAGCTTACCCACAGGGGGAGGTGGCTACACCTTC.

This chain uses TRBV9 with TRBJ2-7; TRBD2 matches at 7 bases. CDR3 length: 18 amino acids. In germline, CDR1 is SGDLS, CDR2 YYNGEE. The V segment lost 0 bases and the J segment 0 bases; nucleotides outside the gene matches: 12. The CDR3 nucleotides read TGTGCCAGCAGCGTAGGAGTGGGTTGGGCGGGGGACTCCTACGAGCAGTACTTC. Its protein product is CASSVGVGWAGDSYEQYF. Based on the CDR3 plus reference TRBV9 and TRBJ2-7, the full variable domain is DSGVTQTPKHLITATGQRVTLRCSPRSGDLSVYWYQQSLDQGLQFLIQYYNGEERAKGNILERFSAQQFPDLHSELNLSSLELGDSALYFCASSVGVGWAGDSYEQYFGPGTRLTVT.

The CDR3 region has the DNA TGTGCCAGCAGTTACTCGGCAGGGAACTATGGCTACACCTTC. This sequence encodes CASSYSAGNYGYTF. The V gene is TRBV6-5, the J gene TRBJ1-2, with a possible D match to TRBD1 (5 bases). Trimming stripped 0 bases from V and 2 bases from J, with 7 bases between. The CDR3 contains 14 residues. Germline CDR1 MNHEY, CDR2 SVGAGI.